These 24 T cell receptor beta chains originate from one sample sequenced in a study of T cell responses to AZD1222 COVID-19 vaccine. TCRdb's table, derived via immunoSEQ multiplex PCR, lists solely in-frame clones and lacks some. The sample has 90,000 to 150,000 clones, about nine tenths seen once. The specimen comprised peripheral blood, sampled 28 days after the second AZD1222 dose. The receptors here all came from an adult who received the AZD1222 COVID-19 vaccine.

This clone was seen more than once but under ten times. This chain links TRBV5-4 with TRBJ2-3; weak D call: TRBD2 (7 bases). The CDR3 contains 13 residues. V gave up 5 bases and J gave up 4 bases, with 11 bases separating them. CDR1 is SGHNT, CDR2 YYREEE, per germline (reference sequence). The CDR3 loop reads CASSRGAADTQYF. Here the CDR3 DNA reads TGTGCCAGCAGTCGGGGGGCCGCAGATACGCAGTATTTT. The variable domain in full, completed from reference TRBV5-4 and TRBJ2-3, reads ETGVTQSPTHLIKTRGQQVTLRCSSQSGHNTVSWYQQALGQGPQFIFQYYREEENGRGNFPPRFSGLQFPNYSSELNVNALELDDSALYLCASSRGAADTQYFGPGTRLTVL.

This clone has just a few counts. The rearrangement uses TRBV6-2 or TRBV6-3 and TRBJ1-5, with 7 bases fitting TRBD1. There are 20 residues in the CDR3. Germline V gene data show CDR1 as MNHEY and CDR2 as SVGEGT. V trimming: 1 base; J trimming: 2 bases; junction bases outside the gene matches: 17. CDR3 region: CASSYLRRDSRFLGNQPQHF. The CDR3 DNA is TGTGCCAGCAGTTACTTACGCCGGGACAGCCGGTTCCTGGGCAATCAGCCCCAGCATTTT.

The chain combines TRBV7-9 with TRBJ1-2; no clear D. The V gene lost 2 bases and the J gene lost 1 base, with 5 bases spanning the gap. This CDR3 is built from 13 residues. Germline V CDR1 and CDR2: SEHNR, FQNEAQ (reference sequence). The CDR3 spells CASSLQDNYGYTF. DNA of the CDR3: TGTGCCAGCAGCTTACAGGATAACTATGGCTACACCTTC.

CDR3 DNA: TGCGCCAGCAGCCCGGGGGGACTCCGCACAGATACGCAGTATTTT. This gives the protein CASSPGGLRTDTQYF. The V call is TRBV5-1, the J call TRBJ2-3, with 7 nucleotides matching TRBD2. This CDR3 is 15 amino acids long. CDR1 is SGHRS, CDR2 YFSETQ, per germline. Unmatched junction bases numbered 6, after V lost 4 bases and J lost 1 base.

The J gene is TRBJ1-3, the V gene TRBV2; no clear D gene. Per the germline V gene, CDR1 is SNHLY and CDR2 is FYNNEI. CDR3 size: 14 residues. V shed 6 bases and J shed 1 base, with 10 bases lying between them. The CDR3 coding sequence is TGTGCCAGCAGCACCCACGGATCTGGAAACACCATATATTTT. Its translation is CASSTHGSGNTIYF.

The chain couples TRBV12-3 or TRBV12-4 to TRBJ2-1, with D possibly TRBD1 on 5 matching bases. The CDR3 is 13 residues long. V was cut by 6 bases and J by 5 bases, with 11 bases left in between. CDR3 protein: CASSFLRDNEQFF. CDR3 bases: TGTGCCAGCAGCTTTCTCAGGGACAATGAGCAGTTCTTC.

The chain employs TRBV5-1 and TRBJ2-3; 9 bases are shared with TRBD2. V was clipped by 4 bases and J by 3 bases; unmatched bases: 6. The germline gives CDR1 SGHRS, CDR2 YFSETQ. The CDR3 is 15 amino acids. DNA for the CDR3: TGCGCCAGCAGCGTTTCTAGCGGGGCTACAGATACGCAGTATTTT. Translation gives CASSVSSGATDTQYF.

This chain uses TRBV5-4 with TRBJ1-4; D is perhaps TRBD1 (5 bases). This CDR3 is built from 15 residues. Trimming shortened V by 1 base and J by 10 bases, and 17 bases separated the two germline ends. Germline V gene data show CDR1 as SGHNT and CDR2 as YYREEE (reference sequence). CDR3 region: CASSLRSSGQRKLFF. In DNA, the CDR3 is TGTGCCAGCAGCTTGAGGTCCTCCGGACAAAGAAAACTGTTTTTT.

The genes are TRBV3-1 (or the pseudogene TRBV3-2) and TRBJ1-2; 10 positions match TRBD1. Germline CDR1 and CDR2: LGHDT and YNNKEL (reference sequence). CDR3 length: 14 residues. Germline trimming cut 4 bases from V and 7 bases from J; bases unmatched to any gene: 6. CDR3 bases: TGTGCCAGCAGCCTGCGACAGGGGGCACGTGGCTACACCTTC. This sequence encodes CASSLRQGARGYTF.

The chain carries TRBV28 and TRBJ2-3; 8 nucleotides align to TRBD2. CDR3 length equals 15 residues. Per germline, CDR1 MDHEN and CDR2 SYDVKM. J was trimmed by 6 bases and V by 7 bases; bases with no gene match: 12. Here the CDR3 reads CASNPPVGGGDTQYF. CDR3 bases: TGTGCCAGCAACCCCCCGGTTGGCGGGGGGGATACGCAGTATTTT.

This chain connects TRBV5-8 to TRBJ1-5; 7 bases match TRBD1. V lost 4 bases and J lost 5; bases outside the gene matches: 6. The CDR3 has 14 amino acids. The germline V gene encodes CDR1 SGHTS and CDR2 YDEGEE. CDR3 loop: CASSPRTGYQPQHF. The CDR3 DNA reads TGTGCCAGCAGCCCCCGGACAGGATATCAGCCCCAGCATTTT.

This clone appeared once. The rearrangement links TRBV2 to TRBJ2-1; D is possibly TRBD2 (6 bases). The CDR3 has 15 amino acids. The V end lost 4 bases, the J end lost 0 bases, and 10 bases lay between the germline ends. Germline CDR1 and CDR2: SNHLY and FYNNEI. The CDR3 loop reads CASSVQTSSYNEQFF. The CDR3 region has the DNA TGTGCCAGCAGTGTCCAGACTAGCTCCTACAATGAGCAGTTCTTC.

CDR3 in DNA: TGTGCCAGCAGTTACTGGGGGACTAGCACAGATACGCAGTATTTT. Encoded protein: CASSYWGTSTDTQYF. This sequence joins TRBV6-2 or TRBV6-3 and TRBJ2-3; a weak D match, TRBD2 (6 bases). This CDR3 has 15 amino acids. The germline V and J ends were trimmed by 1 base and 0 bases, with 8 bases remaining between them. Germline loops: CDR1 MNHEY, CDR2 SVGEGT.

This chain links TRBV5-4 with TRBJ2-1; either TRBD1 or TRBD2 may supply D (6 bases each). Trimming removed 0 bases from V and 7 bases from J, with 14 bases in between. Germline lookup yields CDR1 SGHNT and CDR2 YYREEE (reference sequence). The CDR3 length is 15 residues. CDR3 DNA sequence: TGTGCCAGCAGCTTGGAGTGGGGGGCCGGGAATGAGCAGTTCTTC. This encodes CASSLEWGAGNEQFF. The full variable domain, in which reference TRBV5-4 and TRBJ2-1 provide the parts outside the CDR3, is ETGVTQSPTHLIKTRGQQVTLRCSSQSGHNTVSWYQQALGQGPQFIFQYYREEENGRGNFPPRFSGLQFPNYSSELNVNALELDDSALYLCASSLEWGAGNEQFFGPGTRLTVL.

This chain connects TRBV23-1 to TRBJ2-7, with TRBD1 as a possible D gene (5 bases). TRBV23-1 is reported as an ORF; its role is uncertain. The CDR3 length is 15 residues. V shed 7 bases and J shed 0 bases, with 16 bases lying between them. CDR3 sequence reads: CASTQRGQVSYEQYF. The DNA of the CDR3 is TGCGCCAGCACCCAAAGGGGCCAGGTCTCCTACGAGCAGTACTTC.

This rearrangement joins TRBV28 to TRBJ1-4; D is ambiguous. The ends were cut back, 7 bases at V and 3 bases at J, with 9 bases in the middle. Germline V gene lookup returns CDR1 MDHEN and CDR2 SYDVKM. The CDR3 spans 13 residues. The CDR3 nucleotides read TGTGCCAGCACCCCCCACTCTAATGAAAAACTGTTTTTT. Its protein product is CASTPHSNEKLFF.

The sample holds a few counts of this clone. The genes are TRBV18 and TRBJ1-2; 7 nucleotides agree with TRBD1. The CDR3 consists of 13 residues. Trimming cost V 1 base and J 6 bases; bases outside gene matches: 2. CDR1 is KGHSH, CDR2 LQKENI, per germline. The CDR3 sequence is CASSPRQGNGYTF. CDR3 nucleotides: TGTGCCAGCTCACCACGACAGGGAAATGGCTACACCTTC. Full variable domain (outside the CDR3, taken from reference TRBV18 and TRBJ1-2): NAGVMQNPRHLVRRRGQEARLRCSPMKGHSHVYWYRQLPEEGLKFMVYLQKENIIDESGMPKERFSAEFPKEGPSILRIQQVVRGDSAAYFCASSPRQGNGYTFGSGTRLTVV.

The genes are TRBV2 and TRBJ2-7; D is perhaps TRBD2 (6 bases). The germline V gene has CDR1 SNHLY and CDR2 FYNNEI. This CDR3 spans 15 amino acids. V lost 7 bases and J lost 0, with 16 bases in between. The chain's CDR3 is CASTKGGVSSYEQYF. DNA of the CDR3: TGTGCCAGCACGAAGGGCGGGGTTAGCTCCTACGAGCAGTACTTC.

V gene TRBV6-6 combines with J gene TRBJ1-6; 10 bases agree with TRBD1. The CDR3 is 14 amino acids. The V gene's germline CDR1 is MNHNY and CDR2 SVGAGI (reference sequence). Unmatched junction bases numbered 7, after V lost 10 bases and J lost 7 bases. The CDR3 sequence: CATKDRGENSPLHF. As DNA, the CDR3 is TGTGCCACCAAGGACAGGGGGGAGAATTCACCCCTCCACTTT.

V gene TRBV11-2 combines with J gene TRBJ2-3; D may correspond to TRBD1 or TRBD2 (6 bases each). Per the germline V gene, CDR1 is SGHAT and CDR2 is FQNNGV. The CDR3 consists of 13 residues. With 3 bases removed from V and 6 bases from J, the gap between germline ends came to 10 bases. CDR3 DNA: TGTGCCAGCAGCTTGGGGGGCTTGGATACGCAGTATTTT. Its protein product is CASSLGGLDTQYF.

The chain joins TRBV28 to TRBJ1-2, with D unclear. The V gene lost 6 bases and the J gene lost 8 bases, with 19 bases spanning the gap. Germline V gene sequence: CDR1 MDHEN, CDR2 SYDVKM. The CDR3 has 14 residues. As DNA, the CDR3 is TGTGCCAGCAGCCTTACCCTAAGGGCTAGAGGCTACACCTTC. Its translation is CASSLTLRARGYTF.

The chain employs TRBV2 and TRBJ1-1; D gene ambiguous. V was cut by 3 bases and J by 0 bases, with 8 bases left in between. The germline gives CDR1 SNHLY, CDR2 FYNNEI. This CDR3 contains 14 residues. The CDR3 spells CASSELDLNTEAFF. CDR3 coding DNA: TGTGCCAGCAGTGAGCTGGACCTGAACACTGAAGCTTTCTTT.

The V gene is TRBV10-3, the J gene TRBJ1-6; TRBD1 is a possible D gene (5 bases). The length of the CDR3 is 14 residues. The germline gives CDR1 ENHRY, CDR2 SYGVKD. The V end lost 6 bases, the J end lost 6 bases, and 12 bases lay between the germline ends. The CDR3 DNA reads TGTGCCATCAGAGCGGGACTTCCTAATTCACCCCTCCACTTT. Translated, it gives CAIRAGLPNSPLHF.

V gene TRBV6-4 combines with J gene TRBJ2-1; 8 bases line up with TRBD2. Germline-derived CDR1 and CDR2 are MRHNA and SNTAGT. The CDR3 extends over 16 amino acids. V shed 0 bases, J shed 7 bases, and the junction held 8 bases outside the gene matches. In DNA, the CDR3 is TGTGCCAGCAGTGACTCCAACGGGGGGGCCCGGAATGAGCAGTTCTTC. This encodes CASSDSNGGARNEQFF.